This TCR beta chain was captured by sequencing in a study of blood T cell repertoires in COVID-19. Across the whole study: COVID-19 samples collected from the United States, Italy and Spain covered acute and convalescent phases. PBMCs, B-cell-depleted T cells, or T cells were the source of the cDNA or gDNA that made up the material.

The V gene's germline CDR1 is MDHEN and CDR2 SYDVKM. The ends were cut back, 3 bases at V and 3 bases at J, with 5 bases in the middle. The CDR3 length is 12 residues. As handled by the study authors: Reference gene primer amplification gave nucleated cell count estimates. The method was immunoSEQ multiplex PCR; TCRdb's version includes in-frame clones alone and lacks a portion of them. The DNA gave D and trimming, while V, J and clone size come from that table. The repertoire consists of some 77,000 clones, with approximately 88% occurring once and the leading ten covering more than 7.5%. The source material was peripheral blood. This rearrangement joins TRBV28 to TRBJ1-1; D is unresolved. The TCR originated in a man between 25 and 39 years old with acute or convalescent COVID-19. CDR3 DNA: TGTGCCAGCAGTTTTCTCCACACTGAAGCTTTCTTT. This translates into CASSFLHTEAFF.